This T cell receptor (beta chain) was identified in a study of shared clonotypes between healthy human individuals. Some clones are missing from TCRdb's copy, which holds only in-frame ones; the method was immunoSEQ multiplex PCR. The sample lists millions of clones; 85% to 95% were seen once. Sequences were obtained from naive CD4+ T cells from PBMCs. Subset defined: CD45RA+ positively selected. This sequence originates from a man between 18 and 35 years old in good health. Some clones in this sample may be carry-over from other donors' samples.

The DNA for the CDR3 is TGCAGCGTTGGTTCAGACTCCTATGGCTACACCTTC. Translation gives CSVGSDSYGYTF. The V call is TRBV29-1, the J call TRBJ1-2; D call uncertain. V was shortened by 4 bases and J by 4 bases, with 10 bases between the two germline ends. The CDR3 length is 12 residues. Germline lookup yields CDR1 SQVTM and CDR2 ANQGSEA.